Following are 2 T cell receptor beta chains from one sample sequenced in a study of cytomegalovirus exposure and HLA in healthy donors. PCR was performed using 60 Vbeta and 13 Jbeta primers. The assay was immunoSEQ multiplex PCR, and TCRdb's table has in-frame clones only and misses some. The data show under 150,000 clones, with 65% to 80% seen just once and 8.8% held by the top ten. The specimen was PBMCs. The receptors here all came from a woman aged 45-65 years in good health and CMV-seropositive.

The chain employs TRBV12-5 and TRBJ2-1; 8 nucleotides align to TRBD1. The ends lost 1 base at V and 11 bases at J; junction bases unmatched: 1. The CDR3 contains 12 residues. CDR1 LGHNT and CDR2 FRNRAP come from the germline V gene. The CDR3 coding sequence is TGTGCTAGTGGTTTGGGGACAGGGAAGCAGTTCTTC. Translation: CASGLGTGKQFF.

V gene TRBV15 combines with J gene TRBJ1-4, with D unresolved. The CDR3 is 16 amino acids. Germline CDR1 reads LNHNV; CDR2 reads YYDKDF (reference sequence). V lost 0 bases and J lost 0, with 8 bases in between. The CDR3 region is CATSRDSVTTNEKLFF. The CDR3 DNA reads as TGTGCCACCAGCAGAGATTCGGTGACAACTAATGAAAAACTGTTTTTT.